The 21 T cell receptor beta chains given below trace back to one sample, sequenced in a study of regulatory T cells in long-lasting Graves disease. Libraries of TCR beta came from iRepertoire HTBI primers plus Arm-PCR of CDR3 regions. TCRdb analysed the multiplex PCR reads with MiXCR anew, one entry per CDR3 protein. The sample contains roughly 350,000 distinct CDR3 sequences, approximately 15% of which appear only once. Time point described: newly diagnosed GD, antithyroid drugs for less than 3 months. Generation of the TCR library employed RNA extracted from PBMCs. This same sample was also part of a study on T cells in Graves' hyperthyroidism and ophthalmopathy.

The sample was peripheral blood mononuclear cells (PBMCs), taken at new diagnosis, from a patient treated with antithyroid drugs. The receptors were gathered from a middle-aged man with Graves disease.

The chain links TRBV6-2 or TRBV6-3 to TRBJ1-6; 8 bases line up with TRBD1. Germline-derived CDR1 and CDR2 are MNHEY and SVGEGT. V shed 5 bases and J 6 bases; nucleotides not matched to a gene: 6. The length of the CDR3 is 15 residues. This CDR3 is CASSLRDRRNSPLHF. Written as DNA, the CDR3 is TGTGCCAGCAGTCTCCGGGACAGGCGTAATTCACCCCTCCACTTT.

This clonotype was observed at least ten times. The chain combines TRBV6-1 with TRBJ1-6, with TRBD1 identical over 11 bases. CDR1 MNHNS and CDR2 SASEGT come from the germline V gene. The J segment lost 14 bases and the V segment lost 3 bases, leaving 12 bases of the junction unmatched. The CDR3 is 16 residues long. In DNA form, the CDR3 reads TGTGCCAGCAGTGACAGGGGACAGGGGGTATTTTGGGCCCTCCACTTT. Translation: CASSDRGQGVFWALHF.

This clonotype has a single count. This rearrangement joins TRBV12-3 or TRBV12-4 to TRBJ2-7; maybe TRBD1 (6 bases). The CDR3 extends over 16 amino acids. Trimming cost V 3 bases and J 2 bases, with 17 bases left between them. CDR3 in amino acids: CASSLTPGQPPYEQYF. Written as DNA, the CDR3 is TGTGCCAGCAGTTTGACACCGGGACAACCGCCCTACGAGCAGTACTTC.

Only a few counts were recorded for this clonotype. The chain links TRBV18 to TRBJ1-1; 9 nucleotides match TRBD1. After removal of 4 bases from V and 6 bases from J, the junction contained 9 bases not matched to a gene. CDR3 length equals 15 residues. CDR1 and CDR2 from the germline V gene are KGHSH and LQKENI. The CDR3 bases are TGTGCCAGCTCACTCCGACAGGGGGGGGACGCTGAAGCTTTCTTT. This gives the protein CASSLRQGGDAEAFF.

Remarks on this clonotype: A read error may explain this, as a much larger clone is one base away. V gene TRBV7-9 combines with J gene TRBJ2-1; 9 positions match TRBD2. Per the germline V gene, CDR1 is SEHNR and CDR2 is FQNEAQ (reference sequence). The CDR3 is made up of 14 amino acids. J lost 10 bases, V lost 5 bases, and 9 bases had no gene match. CDR3 sequence (DNA): TGTGCCAGCAGCAATAGCGGGGGCCCCAACGAGCAGTTCTTC. Translated, it gives CASSNSGGPNEQFF.

In this sample, this clonotype turned up many times. The V gene is TRBV11-2, the J gene TRBJ2-7; D is unclear. Germline CDR1 reads SGHAT; CDR2 reads FQNNGV. The ends were cut back, 3 bases at V and 1 base at J, with 13 bases in the middle. The CDR3 extends over 15 amino acids. The CDR3 DNA reads TGTGCCAGCAGCTTGTCCATCCTTGCTTCCTACGAGCAGTACTTC. Translation gives CASSLSILASYEQYF.

This clonotype appeared many times. The chain joins TRBV5-4 to TRBJ2-1, with TRBD2 matching over 12 bases. V dropped 4 bases and J dropped 4; count of bases not matched to a gene: 9. There are 17 residues in the CDR3. Germline V gives CDR1 SGHNT, CDR2 YYREEE (reference sequence). In DNA form, the CDR3 reads TGTGCCAGCAGCCCAGCACTAGCGGGGGGCAGATACAATGAGCAGTTCTTC. It translates to CASSPALAGGRYNEQFF.

V and J are TRBV15 and TRBJ1-1, with TRBD1 matching over 7 bases. V gave up 4 bases and J gave up 0 bases; unmatched junction bases: 8. Germline V gives CDR1 LNHNV, CDR2 YYDKDF (reference sequence). There are 16 residues in the CDR3. CDR3 DNA sequence: TGTGCCACCAGCACCAGCTGGGGACAGATGAACACTGAAGCTTTCTTT. Its translation: CATSTSWGQMNTEAFF.

The table lists this clonotype with a few counts. This chain links TRBV28 with TRBJ1-1, with a possible D match to TRBD1 (5 bases). The ends were cut back, 0 bases at V and 5 bases at J, with 10 bases in the middle. CDR3 size: 14 residues. Germline V gene lookup returns CDR1 MDHEN and CDR2 SYDVKM. CDR3 bases: TGTGCCAGCAGTTTATGGGGACGTCAAACTGAAGCTTTCTTT. It translates to CASSLWGRQTEAFF.

This clonotype was recorded a few times. CDR3 sequence (DNA): TGTGCCAGCAGTTTCTGGACAGGGGGCGCCGGGGAGCTGTTTTTT. Translation gives CASSFWTGGAGELFF. The chain is built from TRBV27 and TRBJ2-2, with 11 bases fitting TRBD1. The germline V gene has CDR1 MNHEY and CDR2 SMNVEV (reference sequence). The CDR3 is 15 residues long. Trimming cost V 3 bases and J 6 bases; bases outside gene matches: 3.

This clonotype was seen many times. This rearrangement joins TRBV5-1 to TRBJ2-6, with D perhaps TRBD2 (6 bases). This CDR3 has 16 amino acids. V was clipped by 7 bases and J by 0 bases, with 14 bases between them. The germline V gene has CDR1 SGHRS and CDR2 YFSETQ. CDR3 nucleotide sequence: TGCGCCAGCTCGGGGGACCCCAGCTCTGGGGCCAACGTCCTGACTTTC. This translates into CASSGDPSSGANVLTF.

The V call is TRBV7-9, the J call TRBJ2-5; 9 bases agree with TRBD1. V lost 7 bases, J lost 3 bases, and 9 bases stayed unmatched. Per the germline V gene, CDR1 is SEHNR and CDR2 is FQNEAQ (reference sequence). This CDR3 region has 15 residues. The CDR3 DNA follows: TGTGCCAGCACCCCCGGACAGGGGCCGGAAGAGACCCAGTACTTC. It yields the protein CASTPGQGPEETQYF.

In its sample, this clonotype was seen many times. This rearrangement joins TRBV10-3 to TRBJ2-3; TRBD2 matches 8 bases. This CDR3 is built from 15 residues. Germline CDR1 and CDR2: ENHRY and SYGVKD. V shed 6 bases and J 2 bases; nucleotides not matched to a gene: 7. In nucleotides, the CDR3 is TGTGCCATCAGCCCAGCGGGGGCGTTCACAGATACGCAGTATTTT. This encodes CAISPAGAFTDTQYF.

The table lists this clonotype with many counts. The V and J genes are TRBV6-2 or TRBV6-3 and TRBJ1-5; 10 nucleotides line up with TRBD1. Trimming cost V 0 bases and J 6 bases; bases outside gene matches: 8. This CDR3 comprises 17 residues. Looked up from germline, CDR1 is MNHEY and CDR2 is SVGEGT. The CDR3 is CASSYSIDRGLGQPQHF. As DNA, the CDR3 is TGTGCCAGCAGTTACTCGATCGACAGGGGGCTCGGTCAGCCCCAGCATTTT.

This clonotype was observed many times. The genes are TRBV30 and TRBJ2-7, with a possible D match to TRBD1 (6 bases). Per the germline V gene, CDR1 is GTSNPN and CDR2 is SVGIG (reference sequence). V lost 5 bases and J 2 bases, leaving 13 bases between the germline ends. The length of the CDR3 is 13 residues. The CDR3 protein is CAWRGAGAYEQYF. The CDR3 DNA follows: TGTGCCTGGCGAGGAGCAGGGGCCTACGAGCAGTACTTC.

This clonotype was recorded many times. The rearrangement joins TRBV11-2 to TRBJ2-2, with 13 bases identical to TRBD2. The J segment lost 4 bases and the V segment lost 5 bases, leaving 4 bases of the junction unmatched. The CDR3 length is 16 residues. Germline-derived CDR1 and CDR2 are SGHAT and FQNNGV. The CDR3 here is CASSRTSGGFTGELFF. CDR3 in DNA: TGTGCCAGCAGCCGGACTAGCGGGGGTTTCACCGGGGAGCTGTTTTTT. The full variable domain, in which reference TRBV11-2 and TRBJ2-2 provide the parts outside the CDR3, is EAGVAQSPRYKIIEKRQSVAFWCNPISGHATLYWYQQILGQGPKLLIQFQNNGVVDDSQLPKDRFSAERLKGVDSTLKIQPAKLEDSAVYLCASSRTSGGFTGELFFGEGSRLTVL.

This clonotype occurred a few times. The chain employs TRBV19 and TRBJ1-4; 8 bases line up with TRBD1. J was trimmed by 7 bases and V by 4 bases; bases with no gene match: 11. CDR3 length: 16 amino acids. Per germline, CDR1 LNHDA and CDR2 SQIVND (reference sequence). CDR3 residues: CASSTRTTGEREKLFF. CDR3 sequence (DNA): TGTGCCAGTAGTACCCGGACGACAGGGGAACGTGAAAAACTGTTTTTT.

This clonotype was counted many times. The chain couples TRBV2 to TRBJ2-7, with TRBD2 matching 9 bases. The CDR3 covers 16 residues. V gave up 6 bases and J gave up 4 bases; unmatched junction bases: 13. Germline V gene sequence: CDR1 SNHLY, CDR2 FYNNEI. The CDR3 coding sequence is TGTGCCAGCAGCGGGCCGGCGAGCGGGGGGTTGTACGAGCAGTACTTC. Translating it yields CASSGPASGGLYEQYF.

The V and J genes are TRBV6-2 or TRBV6-3 and TRBJ2-7; no definite D call. The V gene lost 7 bases and the J gene lost 4 bases, with 11 bases spanning the gap. Germline loops: CDR1 MNHEY, CDR2 SVGEGT. The CDR3 is 12 residues long. CDR3 bases: TGTGCCAGCACCTCCTTGTCGTACGAGCAGTACTTC. Its protein is CASTSLSYEQYF.

This clonotype was seen only a few times. V and J are TRBV7-8 and TRBJ2-1, with D possibly TRBD2 on 7 matching bases. Trimming took off 7 bases at V and 1 base at J, with 17 bases between the two ends. The germline CDR1 and CDR2 sequences are SGHVS and FQNEAQ. The CDR3 runs 16 residues. The CDR3 protein is CASIPPGGRSYNEQFF. As DNA, the CDR3 is TGTGCCAGCATTCCCCCGGGGGGCCGATCCTACAATGAGCAGTTCTTC.

This clonotype was detected only a few times. The V call is TRBV5-1, the J call TRBJ2-2; TRBD1 is a possible D gene (5 bases). CDR1 SGHRS and CDR2 YFSETQ come from the germline V gene. CDR3 length equals 19 residues. Between the trimmed V and J ends, which lost 1 base and 0 bases, there was a span of 19 bases. As DNA, the CDR3 is TGCGCCAGCAGCTTGTCGTTTAGGTATGACAGTCCGAACACCGGGGAGCTGTTTTTT. Its translation is CASSLSFRYDSPNTGELFF.